The 14 T cell receptor beta chains below were found in one sample sequenced in a study of blood T cells in healthy people across ages. It was with a sample-barcoded 5' primer and a J-beta primer mix that a second PCR of roughly 6 to 12 cycles was run. MiXCR was run by TCRdb on the 5' RACE reads, yielding one entry per CDR3 protein. Counted here are roughly 720,000 distinct CDR3 sequences, 50% to 65% occurring once; the ten biggest clones make up roughly 37%. The source material was blood. The source of these receptors is an elderly man in good health.

The V gene is TRBV6-5, the J gene TRBJ2-2; D unresolved. V lost 4 bases and J 6 bases, leaving 12 bases between the germline ends. The CDR3 is 14 residues long. The V gene's germline CDR1 is MNHEY and CDR2 SVGAGI. The CDR3 DNA reads TGTGCCAGCAGTTCTGGGGTAAAATCCGGGGAGCTGTTTTTT. Protein product: CASSSGVKSGELFF.

In its sample, this clonotype was seen a few times. The V call is TRBV3-1, the J call TRBJ2-3; 7 bases fit TRBD1. Germline V gene sequence: CDR1 LGHDT, CDR2 YNNKEL (reference sequence). The V and J ends lost 1 base and 14 bases, in that order; junction bases with no gene match: 15. The CDR3 has 15 residues. CDR3 sequence (DNA): TGTGCCAGCAGCCAAGGGGGACAGTCGAACAGATACGCGTATTTT. Translation gives CASSQGGQSNRYAYF.

This clonotype was counted a few times. The chain combines TRBV9 with TRBJ2-7, with no clear D. The V end lost 4 bases, the J end lost 0 bases, and 11 bases lay between the germline ends. Germline CDR1 reads SGDLS; CDR2 reads YYNGEE. The CDR3 is 14 residues long. CDR3: CASSSQWNSYEQYF. In DNA, the CDR3 is TGTGCCAGCAGCTCTCAATGGAACTCCTACGAGCAGTACTTC. The variable domain in full, completed from reference TRBV9 and TRBJ2-7, reads DSGVTQTPKHLITATGQRVTLRCSPRSGDLSVYWYQQSLDQGLQFLIQYYNGEERAKGNILERFSAQQFPDLHSELNLSSLELGDSALYFCASSSQWNSYEQYFGPGTRLTVT.

The chain recombines TRBV2 with TRBJ2-3, with 9 nucleotides matching TRBD2. CDR1 is SNHLY and CDR2 is FYNNEI in the germline V gene. V lost 6 bases, J lost 2 bases, and 9 bases stayed unmatched. This CDR3 comprises 16 residues. The CDR3 is CASSQTSGRFTDTQYF. The CDR3 coding sequence is TGTGCCAGCAGCCAGACTAGCGGAAGATTCACAGATACGCAGTATTTT.

This clonotype was picked up one time. This rearrangement joins TRBV20-1 to TRBJ2-7, with TRBD1 matching 7 bases. The germline V gene encodes CDR1 DFQATT and CDR2 SNEGSKA (reference sequence). V was pared by 3 bases and J by 0 bases, with 11 bases of the junction left unmatched. The CDR3 has 16 residues. CDR3 coding DNA: TGCAGTGCTAGGGGCTCGGGACAGATCTCCTCCTACGAGCAGTACTTC. This gives the protein CSARGSGQISSYEQYF.

This clonotype was counted between two and nine times. Sequence at one end of the junction differs from germline and may be a read error. V is TRBV12-3 or TRBV12-4 and J is TRBJ2-2; 8 bases fit TRBD1. The length of the CDR3 is 11 residues. CDR3 DNA: TGCGCAGGGGGCGACACCGGGGAGCTGTTTTTT. This gives the protein CAGGDTGELFF.

The chain carries TRBV5-1 and TRBJ2-3; D gene unclear. This CDR3 has 13 amino acids. Germline CDR1 reads SGHRS; CDR2 reads YFSETQ. The V end lost 1 base, the J end lost 14 bases, and 17 bases lay between the germline ends. For the CDR3, the DNA is TGCGCCAGCAGCTTGTTCGAGCACAGATACGCGTATTTT. Translation gives CASSLFEHRYAYF.

The rearrangement uses TRBV5-1 and TRBJ2-7; the D gene is possibly TRBD2 (6 bases). The CDR3 sequence is 16 residues long. Germline V CDR1 and CDR2: SGHRS, YFSETQ. Trimming stripped 4 bases from V and 0 bases from J, with 17 bases between. Written as DNA, the CDR3 is TGCGCCAGCAGCCCGCCGGGACTCTCCAGCTCCTACGAGCAGTACTTC. Its translation is CASSPPGLSSSYEQYF.

This rearrangement joins TRBV27 to TRBJ2-7; D ambiguous. The CDR3 totals 14 residues. The germline V gene encodes CDR1 MNHEY and CDR2 SMNVEV (reference sequence). Trimming left V 0 bases short and J 5 bases short, with 11 bases between. The CDR3 spells CASSLSTADDEQYF. As DNA, the CDR3 is TGTGCCAGCAGTTTATCGACGGCAGACGACGAGCAGTACTTC.

This rearrangement joins TRBV9 to TRBJ2-1; D is uncertain. The V gene's germline CDR1 is SGDLS and CDR2 YYNGEE. Deletions cut 0 bases from V and 8 bases from J, with 3 bases between. The CDR3 runs 11 residues. CDR3 in amino acids: CASSVGHEQFF. CDR3 in DNA: TGTGCCAGCAGCGTAGGCCATGAGCAGTTCTTC.

The CDR3 spells CSSTSATDTQYF. The CDR3 bases are TGCAGCTCGACTAGCGCCACAGATACGCAGTATTTT. This sequence joins TRBV29-1 and TRBJ2-3; the match to TRBD2 covers 8 bases. CDR1 and CDR2 (germline): SQVTM, ANQGSEA. The CDR3 consists of 12 residues. V shed 8 bases and J 2 bases; nucleotides not matched to a gene: 3.

Comments on this clonotype: The junction does not match germline at one end; this may be a read error. The chain links TRBV7-8 to TRBJ1-2; possibly TRBD1 for D (6 bases). Germline V gives CDR1 SGHVS, CDR2 FQNEAQ. CDR3 length: 14 amino acids. The CDR3 spells CASSPPDRIYDYTF. The CDR3 DNA sequence: TGTGCCAGCAGCCCCCCGGACAGAATCTATGACTACACCTTC.

This chain connects TRBV9 to TRBJ1-2; TRBD1 is a possible D gene (6 bases). This CDR3 has 14 residues. Germline lookup yields CDR1 SGDLS and CDR2 YYNGEE. V lost 0 bases and J lost 8, with 14 bases in between. CDR3 DNA sequence: TGTGCCAGCAGCGTAGCTGGGGGCGTAGGGGGCTACACCTTC. Its translation is CASSVAGGVGGYTF.

The rearrangement joins TRBV25-1 to TRBJ2-1, with 8 nucleotides matching TRBD1. Trimming cost V 6 bases and J 0 bases; bases outside gene matches: 13. Germline-derived CDR1 and CDR2 are MGHDK and SYGVNS. The CDR3 contains 18 residues. For the CDR3, the DNA is TGTGCCAGCAGCCGAGATCGGGACGGACAGGGCTCCTACAATGAGCAGTTCTTC. It yields the protein CASSRDRDGQGSYNEQFF.